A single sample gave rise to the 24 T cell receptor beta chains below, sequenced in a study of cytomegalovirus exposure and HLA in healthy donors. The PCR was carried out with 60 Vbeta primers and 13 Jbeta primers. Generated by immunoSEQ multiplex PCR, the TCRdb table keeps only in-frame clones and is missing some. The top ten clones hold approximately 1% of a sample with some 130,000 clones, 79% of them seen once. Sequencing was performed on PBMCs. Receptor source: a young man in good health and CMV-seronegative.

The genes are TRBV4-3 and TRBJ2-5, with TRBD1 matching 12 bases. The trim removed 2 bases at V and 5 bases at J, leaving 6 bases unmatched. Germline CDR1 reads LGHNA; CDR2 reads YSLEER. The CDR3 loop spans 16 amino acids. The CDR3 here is CASSQSGTGGGETQYF. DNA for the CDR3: TGCGCCAGCAGCCAATCCGGGACAGGGGGCGGTGAGACCCAGTACTTC.

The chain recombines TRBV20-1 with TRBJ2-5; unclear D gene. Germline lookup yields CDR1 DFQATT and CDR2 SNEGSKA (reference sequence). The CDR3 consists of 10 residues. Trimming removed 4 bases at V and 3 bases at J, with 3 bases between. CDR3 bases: TGCAGTGCTACGGAAGAGACCCAGTACTTC. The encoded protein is CSATEETQYF.

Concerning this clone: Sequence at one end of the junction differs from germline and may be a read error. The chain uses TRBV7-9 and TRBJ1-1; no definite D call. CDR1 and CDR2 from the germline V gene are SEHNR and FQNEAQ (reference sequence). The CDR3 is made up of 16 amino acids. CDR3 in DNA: TGTTCCAGCAGCCCACCGGGGAGTAGGACGAACACTGAAGCTTTCTTT. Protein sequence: CSSSPPGSRTNTEAFF.

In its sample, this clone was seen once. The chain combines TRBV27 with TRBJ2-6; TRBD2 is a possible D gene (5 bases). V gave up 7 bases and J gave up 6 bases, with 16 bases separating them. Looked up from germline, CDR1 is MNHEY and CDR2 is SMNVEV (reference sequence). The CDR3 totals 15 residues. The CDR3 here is CASKRGPGEANVLTF. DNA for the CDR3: TGTGCCAGCAAACGAGGGCCCGGCGAGGCCAACGTCCTGACTTTC.

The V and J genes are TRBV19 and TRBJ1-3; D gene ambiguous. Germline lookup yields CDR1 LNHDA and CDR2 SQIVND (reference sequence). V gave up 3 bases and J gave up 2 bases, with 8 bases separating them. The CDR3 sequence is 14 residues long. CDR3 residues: CASSMGGPGNTIYF. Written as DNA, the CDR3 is TGTGCCAGTAGTATGGGAGGGCCTGGAAACACCATATATTTT.

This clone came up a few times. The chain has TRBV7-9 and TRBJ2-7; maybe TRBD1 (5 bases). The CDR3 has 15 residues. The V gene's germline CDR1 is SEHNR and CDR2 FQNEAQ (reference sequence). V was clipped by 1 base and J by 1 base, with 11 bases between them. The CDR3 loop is CASSLDEGVSYEQYF. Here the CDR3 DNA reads TGTGCCAGCAGCTTAGATGAAGGGGTGTCCTACGAGCAGTACTTC.

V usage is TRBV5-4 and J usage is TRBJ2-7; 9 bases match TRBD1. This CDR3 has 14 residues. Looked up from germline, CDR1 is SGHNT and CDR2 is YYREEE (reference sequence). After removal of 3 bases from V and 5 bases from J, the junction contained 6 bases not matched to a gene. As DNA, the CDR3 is TGTGCCAGCAGCTGGGGACAGGGTCGGAACGAGCAGTACTTC. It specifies CASSWGQGRNEQYF.

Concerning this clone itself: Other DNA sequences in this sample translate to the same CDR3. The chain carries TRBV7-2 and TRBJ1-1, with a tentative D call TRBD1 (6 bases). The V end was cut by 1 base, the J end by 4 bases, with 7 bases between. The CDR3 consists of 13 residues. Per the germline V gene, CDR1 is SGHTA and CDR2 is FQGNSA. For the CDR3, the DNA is TGTGCCAGCAGCTTAGACAGGGTCACTGAAGCTTTCTTT. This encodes CASSLDRVTEAFF.

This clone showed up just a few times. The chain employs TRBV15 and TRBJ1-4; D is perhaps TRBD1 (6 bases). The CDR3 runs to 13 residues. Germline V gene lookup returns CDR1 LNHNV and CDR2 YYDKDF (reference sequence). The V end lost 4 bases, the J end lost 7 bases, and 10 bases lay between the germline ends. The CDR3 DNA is TGTGCCACCAGCAAAGGACAGTCTGAAAAACTGTTTTTT. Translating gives CATSKGQSEKLFF.

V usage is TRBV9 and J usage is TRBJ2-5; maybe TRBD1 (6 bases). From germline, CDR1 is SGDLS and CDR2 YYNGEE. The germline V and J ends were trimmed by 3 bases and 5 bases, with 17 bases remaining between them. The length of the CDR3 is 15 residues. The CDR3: CASSAGTGRLETQYF. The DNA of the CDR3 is TGTGCCAGCAGCGCTGGCACAGGGAGACTGGAGACCCAGTACTTC.

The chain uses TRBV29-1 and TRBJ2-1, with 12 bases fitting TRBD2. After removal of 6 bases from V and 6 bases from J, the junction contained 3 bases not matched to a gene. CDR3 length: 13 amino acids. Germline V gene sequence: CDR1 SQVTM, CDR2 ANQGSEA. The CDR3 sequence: CSVRLAGANEQFF. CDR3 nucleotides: TGCAGCGTCAGACTAGCGGGGGCCAATGAGCAGTTCTTC.

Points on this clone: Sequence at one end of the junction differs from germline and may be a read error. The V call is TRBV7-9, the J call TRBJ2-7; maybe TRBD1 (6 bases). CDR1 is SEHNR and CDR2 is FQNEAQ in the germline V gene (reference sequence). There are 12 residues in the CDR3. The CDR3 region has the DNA TGTTCCAGCAGCTCAGGGGCCTACGAGCAGTACTTC. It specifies CSSSSGAYEQYF.

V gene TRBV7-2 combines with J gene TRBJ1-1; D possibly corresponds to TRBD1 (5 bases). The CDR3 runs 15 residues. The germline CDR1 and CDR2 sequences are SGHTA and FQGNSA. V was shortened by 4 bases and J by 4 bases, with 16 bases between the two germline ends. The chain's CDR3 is CASSSQGLLGTEAFF. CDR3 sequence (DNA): TGTGCCAGCAGCTCGCAGGGACTTTTAGGCACTGAAGCTTTCTTT.

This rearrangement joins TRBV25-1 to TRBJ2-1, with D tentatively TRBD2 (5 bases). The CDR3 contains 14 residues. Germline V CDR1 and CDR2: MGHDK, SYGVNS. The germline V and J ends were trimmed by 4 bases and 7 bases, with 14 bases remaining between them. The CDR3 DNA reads TGTGCCAGCAGTGTGCACGGGATCAGGAATGAGCAGTTCTTC. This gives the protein CASSVHGIRNEQFF.

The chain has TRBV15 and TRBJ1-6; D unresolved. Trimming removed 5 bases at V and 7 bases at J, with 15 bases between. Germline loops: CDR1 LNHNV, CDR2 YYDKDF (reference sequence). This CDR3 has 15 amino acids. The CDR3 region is CATSESIIINSPLHF. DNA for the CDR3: TGTGCCACCAGCGAGTCCATTATCATCAATTCACCCCTCCACTTT.

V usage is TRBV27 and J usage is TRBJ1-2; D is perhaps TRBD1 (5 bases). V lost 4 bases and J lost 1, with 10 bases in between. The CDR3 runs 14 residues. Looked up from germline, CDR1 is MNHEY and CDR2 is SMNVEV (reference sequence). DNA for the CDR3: TGTGCCAGCAGTTCCCGGGACTTTAACTATGGCTACACCTTC. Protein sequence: CASSSRDFNYGYTF.

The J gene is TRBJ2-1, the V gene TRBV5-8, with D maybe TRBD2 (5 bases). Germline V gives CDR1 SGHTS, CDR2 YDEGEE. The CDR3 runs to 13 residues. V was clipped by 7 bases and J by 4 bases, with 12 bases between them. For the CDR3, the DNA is TGTGCCAGCCAGCTTAGAGGGTACAATGAGCAGTTCTTC. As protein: CASQLRGYNEQFF.

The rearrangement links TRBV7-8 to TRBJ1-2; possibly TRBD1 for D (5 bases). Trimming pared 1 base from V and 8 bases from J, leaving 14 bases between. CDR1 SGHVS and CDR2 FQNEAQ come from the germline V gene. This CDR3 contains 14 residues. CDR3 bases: TGTGCCAGCAGCTTAGTACCAACAGGTTGGGGCTACACCTTC. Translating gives CASSLVPTGWGYTF.

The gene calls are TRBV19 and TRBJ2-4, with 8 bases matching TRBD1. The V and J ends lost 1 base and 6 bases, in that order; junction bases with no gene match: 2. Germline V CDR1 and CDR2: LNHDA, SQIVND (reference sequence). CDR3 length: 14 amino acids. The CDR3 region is CASSIGTGGNIQYF. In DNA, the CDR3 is TGTGCCAGTAGTATAGGTACAGGGGGAAACATTCAGTACTTC.

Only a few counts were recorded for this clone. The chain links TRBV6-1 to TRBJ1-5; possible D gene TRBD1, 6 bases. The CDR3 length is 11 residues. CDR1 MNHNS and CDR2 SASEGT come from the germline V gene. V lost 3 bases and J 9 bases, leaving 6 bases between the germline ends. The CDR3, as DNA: TGTGCCAGCAGTGACAGGGGGCCCCAGCATTTT. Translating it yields CASSDRGPQHF.

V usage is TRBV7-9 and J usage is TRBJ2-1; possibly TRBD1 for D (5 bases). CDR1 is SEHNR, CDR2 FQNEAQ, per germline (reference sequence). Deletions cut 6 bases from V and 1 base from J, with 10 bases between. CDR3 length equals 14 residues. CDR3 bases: TGTGCCAGCAGGCCAGGGTTGTCCTACAATGAGCAGTTCTTC. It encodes CASRPGLSYNEQFF. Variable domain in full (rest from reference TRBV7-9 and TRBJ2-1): DTGVSQNPRHKITKRGQNVTFRCDPISEHNRLYWYRQTLGQGPEFLTYFQNEAQLEKSRLLSDRFSAERPKGSFSTLEIQRTEQGDSAMYLCASRPGLSYNEQFFGPGTRLTVL.

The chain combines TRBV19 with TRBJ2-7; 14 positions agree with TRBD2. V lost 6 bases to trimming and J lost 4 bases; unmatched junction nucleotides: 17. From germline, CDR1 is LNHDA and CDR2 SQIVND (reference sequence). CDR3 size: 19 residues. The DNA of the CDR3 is TGTGCCAGTAGGGGACTAGCGGGGGACCCTACGAAACCTCGGTACGAGCAGTACTTC. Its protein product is CASRGLAGDPTKPRYEQYF.

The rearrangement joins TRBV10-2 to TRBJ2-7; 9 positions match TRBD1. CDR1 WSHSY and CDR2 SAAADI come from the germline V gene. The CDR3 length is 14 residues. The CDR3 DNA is TGCGCGATCAAACAGGGGGCTCCGCCCTACGAGCAGTACTTC. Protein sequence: CAIKQGAPPYEQYF.

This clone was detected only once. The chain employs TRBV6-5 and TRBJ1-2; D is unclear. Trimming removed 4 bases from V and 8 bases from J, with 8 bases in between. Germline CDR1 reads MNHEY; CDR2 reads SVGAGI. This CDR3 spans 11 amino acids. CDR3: CASSSPGGYTF. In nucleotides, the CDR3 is TGTGCCAGCAGTTCCCCGGGGGGCTACACCTTC.